This T cell receptor beta chain was observed in a study of tumor-infiltrating lymphocytes in primary liver carcinoma. Study-level background: The neoplasms were of stage T1-T3 N0M0, with dimensions of about 4.2 to 11 cm across. About 3.65 to 7.13 million productive TCRbeta reads were obtained from the samples, with similar numbers across tissue types.

TCR beta cDNA came from about 500 ng total RNA, primed with a constant-region primer. A slightly modified ARM-PCR protocol with three nested multiplex PCR rounds produced these TCR beta libraries. The opening two PCR rounds, around 11 cycles each, paired TRBV1-TRBV30 forward primers with a C-beta reverse primer. MiXCR was run by TCRdb on the multiplex PCR reads, yielding one entry per CDR3 protein. This table holds over 250,000 distinct CDR3 sequences, roughly three fifths found once. Germline V gene sequence: CDR1 LGHNA, CDR2 YSLEER. The CDR3 consists of 15 residues. Study-wide results and limits: In tumor-adjacent and tumor-blood pairs, overlap was lower than in tumor region pairs.

Germline DNA was extracted alongside blood RNA, which was obtained from unsorted whole blood. No treatment had been given to the patients, who were chronically infected with HBV. For this clonotype: No antigen is known for it. At one end, the junction sequence differs from germline, possibly due to a read error.

The chain uses TRBV4-3 and TRBJ2-7, with TRBD2 identical over 7 bases. This receptor was obtained from a woman between 25 and 40 years old with primary liver carcinoma and hepatitis B virus infection. The sample was peripheral blood. This CDR3 is CASSQQRTSIYEQRF. The CDR3 bases are TGCGCCAGCAGCCAGCAGAGGACTAGTATCTACGAGCAGCGCTTC.